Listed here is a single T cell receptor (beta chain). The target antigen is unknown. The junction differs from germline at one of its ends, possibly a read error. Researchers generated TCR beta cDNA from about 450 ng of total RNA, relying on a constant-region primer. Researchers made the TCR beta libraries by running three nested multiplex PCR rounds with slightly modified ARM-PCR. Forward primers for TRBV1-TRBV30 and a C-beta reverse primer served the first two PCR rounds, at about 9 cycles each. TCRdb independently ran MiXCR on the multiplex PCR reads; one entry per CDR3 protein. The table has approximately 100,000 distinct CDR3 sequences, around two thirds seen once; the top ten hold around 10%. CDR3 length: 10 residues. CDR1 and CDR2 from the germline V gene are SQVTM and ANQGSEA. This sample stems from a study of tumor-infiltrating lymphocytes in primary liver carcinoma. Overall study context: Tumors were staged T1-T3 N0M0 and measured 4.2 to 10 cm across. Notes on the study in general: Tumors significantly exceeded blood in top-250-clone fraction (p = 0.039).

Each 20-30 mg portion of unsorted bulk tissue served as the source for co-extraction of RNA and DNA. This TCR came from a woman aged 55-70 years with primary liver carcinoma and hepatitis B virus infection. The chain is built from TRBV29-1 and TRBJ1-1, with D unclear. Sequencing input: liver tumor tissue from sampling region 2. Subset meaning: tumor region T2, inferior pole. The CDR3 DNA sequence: TGCAGCGGAGGGCGGGAGGAAGCTTTCTTC. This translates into CSGGREEAFF.